This T cell receptor (beta chain) was profiled in a study of beta chain features in type 1 diabetes. Study as a whole: Sorted cells from all samples, numbering 95 million to 140 million, were examined.

Findings and caveats of the study: PCR might pick shorter templates more often, in the same way for patients and controls.

Blood was collected once per donor into heparin, averaging around 0.11 L. Concerning this clone: The antigen is undetermined.

The length of the CDR3 is 14 residues. Deletions cut 2 bases from V and 3 bases from J, with 9 bases between. Germline V gives CDR1 LGHNA, CDR2 YSLEER. Of the isolated RNA, all was reverse transcribed, and so the sequenced material was expressed TCRB transcripts. Produced via immunoSEQ multiplex PCR; TCRdb's table is partial and in-frame only. The repertoire holds 350,000 or so clones, with around 19% as singletons. The J gene is TRBJ2-3, the V gene TRBV4-3; D perhaps matches TRBD1 (5 bases). Sequencing was done on a sample of naive CD4+ T cells from blood. This sequence was found in a woman younger than 30 in good health. The CDR3 loop reads CASSQQGRTDTQYF. CDR3 DNA sequence: TGCGCCAGCAGCCAACAGGGTAGAACAGATACGCAGTATTTT.